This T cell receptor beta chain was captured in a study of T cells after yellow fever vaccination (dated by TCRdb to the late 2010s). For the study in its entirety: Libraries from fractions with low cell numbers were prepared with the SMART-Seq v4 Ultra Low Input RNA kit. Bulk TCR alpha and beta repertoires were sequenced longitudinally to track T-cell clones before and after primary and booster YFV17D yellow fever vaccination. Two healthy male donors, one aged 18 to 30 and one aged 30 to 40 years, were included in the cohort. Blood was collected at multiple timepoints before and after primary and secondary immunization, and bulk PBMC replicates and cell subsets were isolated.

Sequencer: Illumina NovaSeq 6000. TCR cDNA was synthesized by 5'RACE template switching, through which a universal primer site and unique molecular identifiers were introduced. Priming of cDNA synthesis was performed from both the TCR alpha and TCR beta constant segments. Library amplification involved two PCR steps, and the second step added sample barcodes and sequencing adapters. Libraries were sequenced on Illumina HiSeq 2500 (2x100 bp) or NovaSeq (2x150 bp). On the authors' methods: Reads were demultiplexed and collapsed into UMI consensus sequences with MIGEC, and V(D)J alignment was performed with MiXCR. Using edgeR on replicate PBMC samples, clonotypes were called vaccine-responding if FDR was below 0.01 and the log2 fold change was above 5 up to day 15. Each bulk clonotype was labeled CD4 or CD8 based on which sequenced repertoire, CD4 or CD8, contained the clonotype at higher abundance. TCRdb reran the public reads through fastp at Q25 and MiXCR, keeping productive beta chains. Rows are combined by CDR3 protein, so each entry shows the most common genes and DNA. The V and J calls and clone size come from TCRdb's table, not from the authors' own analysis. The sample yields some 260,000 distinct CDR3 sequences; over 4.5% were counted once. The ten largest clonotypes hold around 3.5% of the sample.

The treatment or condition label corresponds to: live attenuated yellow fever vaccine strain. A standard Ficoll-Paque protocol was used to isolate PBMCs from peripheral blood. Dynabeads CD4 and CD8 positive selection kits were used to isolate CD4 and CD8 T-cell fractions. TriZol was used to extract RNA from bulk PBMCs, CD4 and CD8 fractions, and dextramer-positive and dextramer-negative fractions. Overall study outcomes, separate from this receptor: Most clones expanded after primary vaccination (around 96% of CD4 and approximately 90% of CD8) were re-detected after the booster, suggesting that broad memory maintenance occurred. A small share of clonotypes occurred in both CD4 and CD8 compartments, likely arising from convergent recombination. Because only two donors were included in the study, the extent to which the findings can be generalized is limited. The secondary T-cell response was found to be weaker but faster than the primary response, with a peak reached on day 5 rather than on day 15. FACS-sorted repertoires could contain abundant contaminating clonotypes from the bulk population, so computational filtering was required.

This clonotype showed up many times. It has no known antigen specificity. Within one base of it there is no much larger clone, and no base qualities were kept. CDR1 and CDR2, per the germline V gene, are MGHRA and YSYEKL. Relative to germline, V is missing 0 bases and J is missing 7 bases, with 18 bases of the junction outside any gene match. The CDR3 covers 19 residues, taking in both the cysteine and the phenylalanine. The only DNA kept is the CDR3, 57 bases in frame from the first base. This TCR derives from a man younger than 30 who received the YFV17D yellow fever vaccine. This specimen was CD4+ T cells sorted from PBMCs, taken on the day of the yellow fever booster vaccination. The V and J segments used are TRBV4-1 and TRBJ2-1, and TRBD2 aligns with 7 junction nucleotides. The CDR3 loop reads CASSQDSGERLAGGNEQFF. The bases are TGCGCCAGCAGCCAAGATTCGGGAGAAAGACTAGCCGGGGGTAATGAGCAGTTCTTC.